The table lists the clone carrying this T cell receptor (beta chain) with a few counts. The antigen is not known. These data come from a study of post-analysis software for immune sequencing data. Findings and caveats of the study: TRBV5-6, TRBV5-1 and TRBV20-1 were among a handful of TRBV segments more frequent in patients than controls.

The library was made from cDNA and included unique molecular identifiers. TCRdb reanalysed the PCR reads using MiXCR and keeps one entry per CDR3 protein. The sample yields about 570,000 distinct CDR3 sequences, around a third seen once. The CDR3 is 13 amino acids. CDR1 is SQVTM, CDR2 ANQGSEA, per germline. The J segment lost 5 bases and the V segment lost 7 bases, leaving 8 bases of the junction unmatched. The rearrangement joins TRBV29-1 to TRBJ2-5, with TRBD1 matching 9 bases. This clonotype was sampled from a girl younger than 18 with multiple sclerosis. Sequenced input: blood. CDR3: CSGSDRGRETQYF. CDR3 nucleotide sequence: TGCAGCGGGTCTGACAGGGGGAGGGAGACCCAGTACTTC. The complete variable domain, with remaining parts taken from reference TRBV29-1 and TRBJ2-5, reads SAVISQKPSRDICQRGTSLTIQCQVDSQVTMMFWYRQQPGQSLTLIATANQGSEATYESGFVIDKFPISRPNLTFSTLTVSNMSPEDSSIYLCSGSDRGRETQYFGPGTRLLVL.